The rows below give T cell receptor beta chains drawn from one sample of a study of shared clonotypes between healthy human individuals. Profiled with immunoSEQ multiplex PCR; TCRdb holds only in-frame clones, not every one. The sample consists of roughly 2 million clones, more than 90% of them appearing once. Material for sequencing was naive CD4+ T cells sorted from blood. The receptor set was obtained from a man in his late teens or twenties in good health. Both conserved end residues are part of each CDR3. The order of the fields is CDR3 protein, CDR3 DNA, clone size, V gene, J gene, D gene. D genes are given only for firm matches. Only part of the rows carry a size: once, few, many, or a class if the clone is expanded.

CDR3aa: CASSQQKGQGHEQYF
CDR3nt: TGTGCCAGCAGTCAGCAAAAGGGACAGGGCCACGAGCAGTACTTC
abundance: -
v_gene: TRBV28
j_gene: TRBJ2-7
d_gene: TRBD1

CDR3aa: CASSTDRSSGNTIYF
CDR3nt: TGTGCCAGCAGTACGGACAGGAGCTCTGGAAACACCATATATTTT
abundance: -
v_gene: TRBV6-5
j_gene: TRBJ1-3
d_gene: TRBD1

CDR3aa: CASSPGRNYGYTF
CDR3nt: TGTGCCAGCTCACCGGGCAGGAACTATGGCTACACCTTC
abundance: -
v_gene: TRBV18
j_gene: TRBJ1-2
d_gene: -

CDR3aa: CASRSTGVSGNTIYF
CDR3nt: TGTGCCAGCAGATCGACAGGAGTCTCTGGAAACACCATATATTTT
abundance: -
v_gene: TRBV11-2
j_gene: TRBJ1-3
d_gene: -

CDR3aa: CATSRDLRDTQYF
CDR3nt: TGTGCCACCAGCAGAGATCTGAGGGATACGCAGTATTTT
abundance: -
v_gene: TRBV15
j_gene: TRBJ2-3
d_gene: -

CDR3aa: CASSSSTGGYYEQYF
CDR3nt: TGTGCCAGCAGTTCCTCGACAGGGGGTTACTACGAGCAGTACTTC
abundance: -
v_gene: TRBV28
j_gene: TRBJ2-7
d_gene: TRBD1

CDR3aa: CASSQDRQGRGYTF
CDR3nt: TGCGCCAGCAGCCAAGATCGCCAGGGTCGTGGCTACACCTTC
abundance: -
v_gene: TRBV4-3
j_gene: TRBJ1-2
d_gene: -

CDR3aa: CASSGPGPRGSGYTF
CDR3nt: TGTGCCAGCAGCGGGCCGGGACCGAGGGGTAGCGGCTACACCTTC
abundance: -
v_gene: TRBV7-2
j_gene: TRBJ1-2
d_gene: -

CDR3aa: CASSPLFGLGYTF
CDR3nt: TGCGCCAGCAGCCCCTTATTCGGGTTGGGCTACACCTTC
abundance: -
v_gene: TRBV4-1
j_gene: TRBJ1-2
d_gene: -

CDR3aa: CAISAGTSDRTDTQYF
CDR3nt: TGTGCCATCAGTGCCGGGACTAGCGACCGCACAGATACGCAGTATTTT
abundance: -
v_gene: TRBV10-3
j_gene: TRBJ2-3
d_gene: TRBD2

CDR3aa: CASSPTTGTSGDADTQYF
CDR3nt: TGTGCCAGCTCACCCACCACGGGGACTAGCGGGGACGCAGATACGCAGTATTTT
abundance: once
v_gene: TRBV18
j_gene: TRBJ2-3
d_gene: TRBD2